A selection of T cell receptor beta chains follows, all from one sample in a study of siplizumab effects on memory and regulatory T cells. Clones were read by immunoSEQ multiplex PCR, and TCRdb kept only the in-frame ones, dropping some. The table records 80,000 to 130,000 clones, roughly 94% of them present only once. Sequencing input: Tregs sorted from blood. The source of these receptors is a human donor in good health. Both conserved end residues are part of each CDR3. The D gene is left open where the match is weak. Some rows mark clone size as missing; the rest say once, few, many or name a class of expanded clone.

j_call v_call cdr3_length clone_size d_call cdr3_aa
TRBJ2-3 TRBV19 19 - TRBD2 CASSIASGRALISTDTQYF
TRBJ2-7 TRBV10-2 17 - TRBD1 CASSSDRSGTGGYEQYF
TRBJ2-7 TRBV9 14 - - CASSVLQGPYEQYF
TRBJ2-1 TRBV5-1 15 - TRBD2 CASSETGTNYNEQFF
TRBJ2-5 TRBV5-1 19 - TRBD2 CASPTTGTSGRETIGTQYF
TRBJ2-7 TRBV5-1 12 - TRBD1 CASSWDSYEQYF
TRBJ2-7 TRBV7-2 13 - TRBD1 CASSVRTGREQYF
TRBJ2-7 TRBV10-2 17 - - CASSDSAGLLRGREQYF
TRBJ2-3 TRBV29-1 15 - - CSVEGPSRGTDTQYF
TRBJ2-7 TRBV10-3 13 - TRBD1 CAIRGTGIYEQYF
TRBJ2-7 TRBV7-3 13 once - CASSRQGPYEQYF
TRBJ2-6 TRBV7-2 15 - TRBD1 CASSLPGGRVNVLTF
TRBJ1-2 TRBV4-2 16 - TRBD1 CASSQQHRGLDYGYTF
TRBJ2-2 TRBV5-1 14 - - CASSFRQNTGELFF
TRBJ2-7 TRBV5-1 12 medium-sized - CASSLEQYEQYF
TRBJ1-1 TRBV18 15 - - CASSRSGWVNTEAFF
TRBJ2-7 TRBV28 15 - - CASKLPGQSSYEQYF
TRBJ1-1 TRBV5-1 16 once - CASSLFQGRVVTEAFF
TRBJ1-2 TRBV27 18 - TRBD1 CASSHLVRPGQKYYGYTF
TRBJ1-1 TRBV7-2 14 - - CASSYLQRNTEAFF
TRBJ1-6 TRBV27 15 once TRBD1 CASRLLDRGNSPLHF
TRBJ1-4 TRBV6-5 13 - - CASRGATNEKLFF
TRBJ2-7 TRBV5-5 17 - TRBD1 CASSRTGGTGPPYEQYF
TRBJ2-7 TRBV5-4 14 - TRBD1 CASSPGQGRDEQYF
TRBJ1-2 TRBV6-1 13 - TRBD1 CASTKQGTYGYTF
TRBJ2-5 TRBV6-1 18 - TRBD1 CASSEALLGQGGRETQYF
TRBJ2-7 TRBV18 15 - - CASSGTGQGTYEQYF
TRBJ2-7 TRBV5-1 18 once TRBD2 CASSLRGSLAGATYEQYF
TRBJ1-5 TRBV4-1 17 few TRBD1 CASSQQFRGNSNQPQHF
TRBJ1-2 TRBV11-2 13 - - CASSFRDYYGYTF
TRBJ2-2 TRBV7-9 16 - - CASSFLRGGSTGELFF
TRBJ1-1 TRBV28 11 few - CASSGYTEAFF
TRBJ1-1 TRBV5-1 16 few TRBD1 CASSYGIGTGGTEAFF
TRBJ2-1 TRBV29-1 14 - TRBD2 CSITSGASYNEQFF
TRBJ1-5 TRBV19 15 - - CASSIGLGSNQPQHF
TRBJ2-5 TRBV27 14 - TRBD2 CASGLLGLAETQYF
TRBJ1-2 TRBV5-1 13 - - CASRADGFYGYTF
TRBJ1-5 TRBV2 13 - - CASSERPDQPQHF
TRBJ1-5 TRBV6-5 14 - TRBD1 CASSMDRGNQPQHF
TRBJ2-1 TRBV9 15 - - CASSPSFSERAEQFF
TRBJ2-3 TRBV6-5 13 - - CASSRLGTDTQYF
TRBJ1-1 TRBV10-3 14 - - CAISGDGVNTEAFF
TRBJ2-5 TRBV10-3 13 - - CAISEWQKETQYF
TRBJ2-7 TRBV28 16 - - CASLPFSGVITYEQYF
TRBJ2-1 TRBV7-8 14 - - CASSPGGGQAQRFF
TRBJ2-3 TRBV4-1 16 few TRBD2 CASSQDLASGTDTQYF
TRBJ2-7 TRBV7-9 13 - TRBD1 CASSRDSSYEQYF
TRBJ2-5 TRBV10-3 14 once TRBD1 CAIQRDRGRETQYF
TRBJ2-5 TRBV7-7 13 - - CASSSSGQETQYF
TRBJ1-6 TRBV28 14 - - CASSLRGRSTPLHF
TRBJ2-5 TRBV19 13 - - CASSRQIQETQYF
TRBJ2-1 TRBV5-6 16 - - CASSFFRGRSYNEQFF
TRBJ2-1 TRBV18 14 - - CASSPLDAGNEQFF
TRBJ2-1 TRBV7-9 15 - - CASSARSLRIHEQFF
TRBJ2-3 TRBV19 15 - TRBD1 CASSKDRVLSDTQYF
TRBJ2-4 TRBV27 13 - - CATKVIAKNIQYF
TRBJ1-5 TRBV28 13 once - CASSYGSEQPQHF
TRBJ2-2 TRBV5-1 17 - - CASTFNVGRTSTGELFF
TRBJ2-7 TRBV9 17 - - CASSSSTGEAGAYEQYF